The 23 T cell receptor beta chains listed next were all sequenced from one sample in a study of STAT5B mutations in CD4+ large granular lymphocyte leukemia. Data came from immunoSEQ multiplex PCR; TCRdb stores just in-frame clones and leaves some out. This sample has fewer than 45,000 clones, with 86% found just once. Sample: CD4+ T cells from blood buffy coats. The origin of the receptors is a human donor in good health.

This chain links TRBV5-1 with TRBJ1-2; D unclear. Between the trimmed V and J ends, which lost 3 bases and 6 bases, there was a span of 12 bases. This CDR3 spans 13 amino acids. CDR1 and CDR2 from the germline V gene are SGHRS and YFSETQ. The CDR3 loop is CASSSPGWDGYTF. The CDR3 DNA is TGCGCCAGCAGCTCCCCCGGATGGGATGGCTACACCTTC.

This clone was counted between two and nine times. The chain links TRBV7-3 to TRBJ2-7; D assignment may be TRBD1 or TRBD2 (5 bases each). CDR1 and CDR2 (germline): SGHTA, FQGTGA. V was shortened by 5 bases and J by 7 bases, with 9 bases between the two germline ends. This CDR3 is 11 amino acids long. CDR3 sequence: CASSRGGEQYF. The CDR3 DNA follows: TGTGCCAGCAGCCGGGGCGGGGAGCAGTACTTC.

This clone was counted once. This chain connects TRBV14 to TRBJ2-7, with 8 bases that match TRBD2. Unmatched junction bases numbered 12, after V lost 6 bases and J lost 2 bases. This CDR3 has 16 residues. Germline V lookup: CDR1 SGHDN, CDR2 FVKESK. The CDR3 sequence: CASSRMRTSGPYEQYF. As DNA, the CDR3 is TGTGCCAGCAGTCGAATGAGAACTAGCGGCCCCTACGAGCAGTACTTC.

CDR3 DNA: TGTGCCAGCAGGGATTATAGCAATCAGCCCCAGCATTTT. Translation gives CASRDYSNQPQHF. This chain links TRBV6-1 with TRBJ1-5; D unresolved. The CDR3 sequence is 13 residues long. The germline V gene has CDR1 MNHNS and CDR2 SASEGT. Between the trimmed V and J ends, which lost 6 bases and 0 bases, there was a span of 6 bases.

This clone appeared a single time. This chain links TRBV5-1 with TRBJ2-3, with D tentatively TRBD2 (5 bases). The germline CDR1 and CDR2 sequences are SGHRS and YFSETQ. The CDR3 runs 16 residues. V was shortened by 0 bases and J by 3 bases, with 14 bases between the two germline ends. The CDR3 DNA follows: TGCGCCAGCAGCTTGGTGTCCGGGGTGAGGACAGATACGCAGTATTTT. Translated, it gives CASSLVSGVRTDTQYF.

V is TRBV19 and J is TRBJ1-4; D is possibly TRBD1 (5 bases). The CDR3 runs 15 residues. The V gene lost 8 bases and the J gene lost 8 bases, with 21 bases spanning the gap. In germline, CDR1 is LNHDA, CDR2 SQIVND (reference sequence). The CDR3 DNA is TGTGCCAGTGCGGTCCCACAGGCTTCCAAGGAAAAACTGTTTTTT. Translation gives CASAVPQASKEKLFF.

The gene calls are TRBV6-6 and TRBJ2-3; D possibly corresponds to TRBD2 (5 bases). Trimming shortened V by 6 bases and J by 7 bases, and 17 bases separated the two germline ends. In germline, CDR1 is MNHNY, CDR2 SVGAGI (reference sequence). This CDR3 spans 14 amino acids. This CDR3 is CASRPLATLNTQYF. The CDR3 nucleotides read TGTGCCAGCAGACCCCTAGCAACCCTCAATACGCAGTATTTT.

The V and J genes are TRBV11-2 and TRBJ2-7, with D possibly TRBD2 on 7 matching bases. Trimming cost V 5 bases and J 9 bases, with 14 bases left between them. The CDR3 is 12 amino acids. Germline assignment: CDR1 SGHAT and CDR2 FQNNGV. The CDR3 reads CASSRGGGGQYF. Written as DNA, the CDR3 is TGTGCCAGCAGCCGAGGGGGGGGTGGGCAGTACTTC.

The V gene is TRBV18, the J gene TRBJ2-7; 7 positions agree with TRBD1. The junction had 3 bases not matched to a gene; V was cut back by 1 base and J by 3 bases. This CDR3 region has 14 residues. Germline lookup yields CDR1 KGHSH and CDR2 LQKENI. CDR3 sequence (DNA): TGTGCCAGCTCACCACGGCAGGGGGTCTACGAGCAGTACTTC. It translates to CASSPRQGVYEQYF.

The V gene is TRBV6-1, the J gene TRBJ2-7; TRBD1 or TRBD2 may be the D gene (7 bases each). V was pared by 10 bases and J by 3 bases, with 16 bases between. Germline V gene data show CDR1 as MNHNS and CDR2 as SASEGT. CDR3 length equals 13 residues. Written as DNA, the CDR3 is TGTGCCACCAGGGGGGGACAGCTCTACGAGCAGTACTTC. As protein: CATRGGQLYEQYF.

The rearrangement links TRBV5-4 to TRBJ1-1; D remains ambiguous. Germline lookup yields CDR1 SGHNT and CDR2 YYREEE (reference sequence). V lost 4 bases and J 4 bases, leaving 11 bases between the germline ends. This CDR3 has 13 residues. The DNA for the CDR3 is TGTGCCAGCAGCCCCGCCCCGGGCACTGAAGCTTTCTTT. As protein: CASSPAPGTEAFF. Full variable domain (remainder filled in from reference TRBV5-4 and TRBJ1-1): ETGVTQSPTHLIKTRGQQVTLRCSSQSGHNTVSWYQQALGQGPQFIFQYYREEENGRGNFPPRFSGLQFPNYSSELNVNALELDDSALYLCASSPAPGTEAFFGQGTRLTVV.

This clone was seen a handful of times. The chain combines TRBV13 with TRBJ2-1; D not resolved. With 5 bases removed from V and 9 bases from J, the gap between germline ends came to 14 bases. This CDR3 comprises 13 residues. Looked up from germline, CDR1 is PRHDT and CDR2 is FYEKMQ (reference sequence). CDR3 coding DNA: TGTGCCAGCAGCCCCTCCGTAGCCCCTGAGCAGTTCTTC. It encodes CASSPSVAPEQFF.

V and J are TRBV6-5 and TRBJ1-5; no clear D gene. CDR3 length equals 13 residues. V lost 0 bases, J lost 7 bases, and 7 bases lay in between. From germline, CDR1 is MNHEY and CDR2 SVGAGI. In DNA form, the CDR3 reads TGTGCCAGCAGTTACTCGATAGGCCAGCCCCAGCATTTT. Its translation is CASSYSIGQPQHF.

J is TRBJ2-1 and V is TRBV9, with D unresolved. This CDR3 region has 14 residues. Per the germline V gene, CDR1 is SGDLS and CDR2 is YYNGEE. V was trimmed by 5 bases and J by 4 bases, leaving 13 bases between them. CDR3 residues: CASSGEGKYNEQFF. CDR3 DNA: TGTGCCAGCAGTGGAGAAGGGAAATACAATGAGCAGTTCTTC.

For the CDR3, the DNA is TGTGCCAGCAGCCCCCCAATGGGTGCCACTAATGAAAAACTGTTTTTT. Its translation is CASSPPMGATNEKLFF. V and J are TRBV4-2 and TRBJ1-4; D uncertain. Trimming stripped 4 bases from V and 2 bases from J, with 14 bases between. Germline lookup yields CDR1 LGHNA and CDR2 YNFKEQ. This CDR3 has 16 residues.

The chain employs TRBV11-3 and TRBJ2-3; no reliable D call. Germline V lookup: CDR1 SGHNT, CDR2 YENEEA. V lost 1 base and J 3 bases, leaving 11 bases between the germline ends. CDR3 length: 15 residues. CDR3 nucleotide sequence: TGTGCCAGCAGCTTAGGACTCTACGAAACAGATACGCAGTATTTT. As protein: CASSLGLYETDTQYF.

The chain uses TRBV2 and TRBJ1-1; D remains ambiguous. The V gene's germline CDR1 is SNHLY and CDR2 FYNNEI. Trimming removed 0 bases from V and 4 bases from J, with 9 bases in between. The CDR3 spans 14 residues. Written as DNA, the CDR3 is TGTGCCAGCAGTGAAGCGTTAACAGCCACTGAAGCTTTCTTT. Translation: CASSEALTATEAFF.

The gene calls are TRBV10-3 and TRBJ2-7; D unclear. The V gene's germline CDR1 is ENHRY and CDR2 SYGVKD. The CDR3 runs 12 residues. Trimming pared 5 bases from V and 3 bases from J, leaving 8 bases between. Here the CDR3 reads CAISQKGYEQYF. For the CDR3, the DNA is TGTGCCATCAGTCAAAAGGGCTACGAGCAGTACTTC.

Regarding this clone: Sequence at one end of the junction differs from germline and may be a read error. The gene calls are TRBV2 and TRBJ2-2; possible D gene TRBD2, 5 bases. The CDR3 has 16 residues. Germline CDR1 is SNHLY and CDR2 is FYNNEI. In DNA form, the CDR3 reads TGTGCCAGCAGAGAAGTGGACTCCACGAACACCGGGGAGCTGTTTTTT. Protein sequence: CASREVDSTNTGELFF.

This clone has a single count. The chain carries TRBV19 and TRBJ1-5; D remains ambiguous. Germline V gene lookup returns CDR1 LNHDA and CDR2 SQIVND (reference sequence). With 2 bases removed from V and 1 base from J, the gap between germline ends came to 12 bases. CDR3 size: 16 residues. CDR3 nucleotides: TGTGCCAGTAGTATAATCGGGGTCTCAAGCAATCAGCCCCAGCATTTT. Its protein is CASSIIGVSSNQPQHF.

The CDR3 is CSARDFDTQYF. DNA of the CDR3: TGCAGTGCTCGGGACTTCGATACGCAGTATTTT. The chain carries TRBV20-1 and TRBJ2-3; a weak D match, TRBD2 (6 bases). This CDR3 has 11 amino acids. CDR1 is DFQATT and CDR2 is SNEGSKA in the germline V gene (reference sequence). The V and J ends lost 5 bases and 6 bases respectively, with 9 bases between them.

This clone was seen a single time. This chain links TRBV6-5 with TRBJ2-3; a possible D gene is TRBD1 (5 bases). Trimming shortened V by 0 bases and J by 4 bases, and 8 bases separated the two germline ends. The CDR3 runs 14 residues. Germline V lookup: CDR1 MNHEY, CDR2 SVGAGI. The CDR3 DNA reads TGTGCCAGCAGTTACTCTATACAGGCAGATACGCAGTATTTT. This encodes CASSYSIQADTQYF.

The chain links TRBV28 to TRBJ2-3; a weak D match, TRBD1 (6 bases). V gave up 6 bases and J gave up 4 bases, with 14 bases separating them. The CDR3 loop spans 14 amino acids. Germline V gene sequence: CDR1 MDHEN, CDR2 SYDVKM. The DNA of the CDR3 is TGTGCCAGCAGCTTGGGGGCCGCACCAGATACGCAGTATTTT. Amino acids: CASSLGAAPDTQYF.